Below are 9 T cell receptor beta chains sequenced from a single sample in a study of cytomegalovirus exposure and HLA in healthy donors. Profiled with immunoSEQ multiplex PCR; TCRdb holds only in-frame clones, not every one. Altogether fewer than 300,000 clones are present, approximately 87% being singletons, with the ten largest covering around 0.92%. Sequencing used PBMCs. The origin of the receptors is a woman under 30 in good health and CMV-seronegative.

The chain is built from TRBV29-1 and TRBJ2-7; D is uncertain. Germline V lookup: CDR1 SQVTM, CDR2 ANQGSEA. This CDR3 region has 11 residues. V was clipped by 6 bases and J by 3 bases, with 9 bases between them. The CDR3 DNA reads as TGCAGCGTCGCATCAGGCTACGAGCAGTACTTC. This sequence encodes CSVASGYEQYF.

This chain uses TRBV13 with TRBJ2-2; D ambiguous. CDR3 length: 12 amino acids. The V gene's germline CDR1 is PRHDT and CDR2 FYEKMQ (reference sequence). V lost 5 bases, J lost 6 bases, and 7 bases lay in between. CDR3 region: CASSPDSGELFF. CDR3 bases: TGTGCCAGCAGCCCCGACTCCGGGGAGCTGTTTTTT.

The rearrangement links TRBV5-6 to TRBJ1-2; weak D call: TRBD1 (5 bases). Germline CDR1 reads SGHDT; CDR2 reads YYEEEE. The CDR3 is made up of 14 amino acids. The V and J ends lost 2 bases and 13 bases respectively, with 21 bases between them. Written as DNA, the CDR3 is TGTGCCAGCAGCTTTTCTGGGCAGGGAAGGGTTACCACCTTC. Residues: CASSFSGQGRVTTF.

The chain couples TRBV4-1 to TRBJ1-2, with D unresolved. This CDR3 contains 18 residues. Germline CDR1 and CDR2: MGHRA and YSYEKL. V lost 1 base and J 0 bases, leaving 18 bases between the germline ends. CDR3 sequence: CASSQAKQPKPPNYGYTF. The CDR3 DNA sequence: TGCGCCAGCAGCCAAGCGAAACAGCCTAAGCCCCCTAACTATGGCTACACCTTC.

The chain couples TRBV6-5 to TRBJ1-2; 9 positions agree with TRBD1. Trimming took 4 bases from V and 1 from J; bases not matched to a gene: 4. Germline CDR1 is MNHEY and CDR2 is SVGAGI. The length of the CDR3 is 15 residues. The CDR3 is CASSFGTGINYGYTF. CDR3 DNA sequence: TGTGCCAGCAGTTTCGGGACAGGGATTAACTATGGCTACACCTTC.

This clone was counted a single time. This chain joins TRBV18 and TRBJ1-4, with TRBD1 matching 9 bases. This CDR3 region has 15 residues. Germline V gene data show CDR1 as KGHSH and CDR2 as LQKENI. Unmatched junction bases numbered 8, after V lost 5 bases and J lost 7 bases. The CDR3 DNA is TGTGCCAGCTCATCTAATACAGGGGGCGGTGAAAAACTGTTTTTT. Encoded protein: CASSSNTGGGEKLFF.

V usage is TRBV28 and J usage is TRBJ1-4; D possibly corresponds to TRBD1 (6 bases). There are 16 residues in the CDR3. V was cut by 1 base and J by 6 bases, with 15 bases left in between. Germline CDR1 is MDHEN and CDR2 is SYDVKM. CDR3 DNA: TGTGCCAGCAGTTTATATTCAGGGGCACACGATGAAAAACTGTTTTTT. The encoded protein is CASSLYSGAHDEKLFF.

The gene calls are TRBV2 and TRBJ2-7, with TRBD2 matching over 9 bases. The V gene end was trimmed by 2 bases and the J gene end by 5 bases; junction bases not matched to a gene: 7. This CDR3 contains 15 residues. Germline assignment: CDR1 SNHLY and CDR2 FYNNEI. CDR3 DNA: TGTGCCAGCAGTGAAAGGGGTAGCGGGAGAAACGAGCAGTACTTC. As protein: CASSERGSGRNEQYF. Full variable domain (missing parts from reference TRBV2 and TRBJ2-7): EPEVTQTPSHQVTQMGQEVILRCVPISNHLYFYWYRQILGQKVEFLVSFYNNEISEKSEIFDDQFSVERPDGSNFTLKIRSTKLEDSAMYFCASSERGSGRNEQYFGPGTRLTVT.

This clone has only one observation. The chain combines TRBV29-1 with TRBJ2-1; 7 bases are shared with TRBD1. The CDR3 runs to 14 residues. With V trimmed by 4 bases and J by 4 bases, 7 bases remained unmatched. Germline V gives CDR1 SQVTM, CDR2 ANQGSEA. CDR3 DNA sequence: TGCAGCGTTGGCCGGGACAGTAAATACAATGAGCAGTTCTTC. Translated: CSVGRDSKYNEQFF.